The present T cell receptor (beta chain) was sequenced within a study of T-cell reconstitution after alpha-beta-depleted transplantation in children. This clonotype was detected a few times. Unique molecular identifiers were incorporated when the TCRbeta library was constructed. TCRdb called the PCR reads again in MiXCR, with one record for every CDR3 protein. The table includes roughly 590,000 distinct CDR3 sequences, 16% detected once. There are 14 residues in the CDR3. Trimming took 1 base from V and 8 from J; bases not matched to a gene: 4. Looked up from germline, CDR1 is SGHRS and CDR2 is YFSETQ.

The sequencing used PBMCs from the stem cell graft donor, collected from the stem cell graft. The TCR was taken from a human donor who donated a stem cell graft to a child with acute myeloid leukemia. The gene calls are TRBV5-1 and TRBJ2-2; TRBD1 agrees at 8 bases. In DNA form, the CDR3 reads TGCGCCAGCAGCTTGCCAGGGGGCATAGGGGAGCTGTTTTTT. This gives the protein CASSLPGGIGELFF. The variable domain in full, completed from reference TRBV5-1 and TRBJ2-2, reads KAGVTQTPRYLIKTRGQQVTLSCSPISGHRSVSWYQQTPGQGLQFLFEYFSETQRNKGNFPGRFSGRQFSNSRSEMNVSTLELGDSALYLCASSLPGGIGELFFGEGSRLTVL.